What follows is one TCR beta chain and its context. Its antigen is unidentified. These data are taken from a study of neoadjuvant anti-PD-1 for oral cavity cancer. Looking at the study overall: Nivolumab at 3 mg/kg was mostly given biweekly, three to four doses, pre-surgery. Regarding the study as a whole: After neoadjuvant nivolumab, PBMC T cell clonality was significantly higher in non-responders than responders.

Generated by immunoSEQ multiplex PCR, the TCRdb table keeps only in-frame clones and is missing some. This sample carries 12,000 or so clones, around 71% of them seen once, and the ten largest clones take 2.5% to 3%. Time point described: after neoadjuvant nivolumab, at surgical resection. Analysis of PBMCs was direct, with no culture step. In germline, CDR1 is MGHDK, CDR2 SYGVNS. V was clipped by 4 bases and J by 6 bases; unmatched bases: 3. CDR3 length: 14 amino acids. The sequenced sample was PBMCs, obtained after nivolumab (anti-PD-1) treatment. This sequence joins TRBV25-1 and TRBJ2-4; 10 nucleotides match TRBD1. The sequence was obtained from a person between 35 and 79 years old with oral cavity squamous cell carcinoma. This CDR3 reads CASSVTGGLNIQYF. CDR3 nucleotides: TGTGCCAGCAGTGTGACAGGGGGCTTAAACATTCAGTACTTC.